This entry concerns a single TCR beta chain. Its antigen is unknown. Base qualities are not at hand, and no much larger clone is one base apart. The data stem from a study of metastatic and nonmetastatic thyroid tumors (TCRdb year 2020). Background on the whole study: Repertoires were compared across peripheral blood and tumor or nodule tissue samples from malignant and benign thyroid patients.

The library was obtained by PCR. Sequencing took place on an Illumina HiSeq 4000. High-throughput sequencing was used to profile the CDR3 region of the TCR beta-chain in every patient. The authors' analysis ran thus. CDR3 differences across clinicopathological groups were used to build a classifier for discriminating distant-metastatic papillary thyroid cancer patients. The Shannon index was used to assess repertoire diversity, and the Morisita-Horn index was used to assess tumor-blood repertoire similarity. The public sequencing data were trimmed at Q25 with fastp and processed into clonotypes with MiXCR by TCRdb, which kept only in-frame beta chains. TCRdb, not the original authors, processed these V and J calls. This sample holds 15,000 to 20,000 clones; about 34% were observed only once. The ten largest clonotypes hold about a tenth of the sample. The junction shows trimming of 7 bases on V and 11 bases on J, plus 19 bases between the germline ends. CDR1 and CDR2, looked up from the germline V gene, are MRHNA and SNTAGT. The CDR3 goes from the cysteine to the phenylalanine over 13 residues. The read is trimmed to its CDR3 DNA, 39 bases read in frame from base 1.

Before undergoing thyroid surgery, none of the patients had been given any kind of treatment. Patient clinical samples collected from 2012 to 2018 were retrospectively analysed using T-cell receptor beta sequencing. Here is what the overall study found, with its caveats: In both blood and tumor samples, TCR beta diversity was reported to be significantly higher in malignant tumors than in benign nodules.

The receptor comes from a male donor with papillary thyroid cancer or a benign thyroid nodule (not recorded which). Some clones in this sample may be carry-over from other donors' samples. Sequenced sample: tumor tissue. The chain is assembled from TRBV6-4 and TRBJ2-3; TRBD1 is possibly the D segment (5 matching bases). The CDR3 amino acid sequence is: CASIESVTDWQYF. The base sequence is TGTGCCAGCATTGAGTCCGTGACAGATTGGCAGTATTTT.